The next 29 T cell receptor beta chains were all read from a single sample in a study of neurological immune-mediated disorders. One entry per CDR3 protein, called by TCRdb with MiXCR from the 5' RACE reads. The data show tens of thousands of distinct CDR3 sequences, around 2.6% seen once. Material: PBMCs. The source is a woman aged 25-40 years with multiple sclerosis.

At least ten counts were recorded for this clonotype. CDR3 amino acids: CASNNGLAGLLAKNIQYF. DNA of the CDR3: TGTGCCAGCAATAACGGACTAGCGGGTTTACTAGCCAAAAACATTCAGTACTTC. This chain connects TRBV6-6 to TRBJ2-4; TRBD2 agrees at 11 bases. Germline CDR1 MNHNY, CDR2 SVGAGI (reference sequence). CDR3 size: 18 residues. Trimming at V came to 7 bases and at J to 0 bases, leaving 11 bases not matched to a gene.

This clonotype was counted many times. The chain uses TRBV7-9 and TRBJ1-1; D is unclear. The germline V gene encodes CDR1 SEHNR and CDR2 FQNEAQ (reference sequence). The CDR3 totals 12 residues. Trimming removed 1 base at V and 4 bases at J, with 4 bases between. The CDR3 nucleotides are TGTGCCAGCAGCTTAGGATCCACTGAAGCTTTCTTT. It is translated as CASSLGSTEAFF.

In this sample, this clonotype turned up many times. This chain's CDR3 is CASSQDAGGVVETQYF. In DNA, the CDR3 is TGTGCCAGCAGCCAAGATGCGGGAGGAGTGGTAGAGACCCAGTACTTC. The genes are TRBV4-2 and TRBJ2-5, with 8 bases matching TRBD2. The germline CDR1 and CDR2 sequences are LGHNA and YNFKEQ. The CDR3 consists of 16 residues. The V segment lost 0 bases and the J segment 4 bases; nucleotides outside the gene matches: 7.

Ten or more counts support this clonotype. V gene TRBV4-2 combines with J gene TRBJ1-1; D ambiguous. The V and J ends lost 0 bases and 1 base respectively, with 9 bases between them. Germline CDR1 is LGHNA and CDR2 is YNFKEQ. This CDR3 is built from 15 residues. The CDR3, as DNA: TGTGCCAGCAGCCAAGATGGGCGGGCGAACACTGAAGCTTTCTTT. It translates to CASSQDGRANTEAFF.

This clonotype was picked up many times. DNA of the CDR3: TGTGCCAGCAGCCCCGACAGGGGGCAAGAGACCCAGTACTTC. This codes for CASSPDRGQETQYF. This rearrangement joins TRBV12-3 or TRBV12-4 to TRBJ2-5, with 9 nucleotides matching TRBD1. This CDR3 region has 14 residues. The V and J ends lost 6 bases and 2 bases, in that order; junction bases with no gene match: 4.

This clonotype showed up many times. The chain carries TRBV24-1 and TRBJ2-1; D is ambiguous. The germline CDR1 and CDR2 sequences are KGHDR and SFDVKD. This CDR3 comprises 11 residues. The V end was cut by 7 bases, the J end by 9 bases, with 9 bases between. In DNA form, the CDR3 reads TGTGCCACCAGAAAGGGTGCTGAGCAGTTCTTC. It translates to CATRKGAEQFF.

This clonotype was seen at least ten times. The gene calls are TRBV9 and TRBJ2-7, with 9 bases identical to TRBD1. CDR3 size: 16 residues. From germline, CDR1 is SGDLS and CDR2 YYNGEE. V was pared by 3 bases and J by 0 bases, with 7 bases of the junction left unmatched. This CDR3 reads CASSDFPGQGSYEQYF. CDR3 in DNA: TGTGCCAGCAGCGACTTCCCGGGACAGGGCTCCTACGAGCAGTACTTC.

At least ten counts were recorded for this clonotype. The rearrangement uses TRBV12-3 or TRBV12-4 and TRBJ2-7; D remains ambiguous. V lost 3 bases to trimming and J lost 3 bases, with 12 bases between them. The CDR3 contains 14 residues. This CDR3 reads CASSFFGLGYEQYF. The DNA for the CDR3 is TGTGCCAGCAGTTTCTTTGGCTTAGGCTACGAGCAGTACTTC.

The chain uses TRBV4-1 and TRBJ1-1, with TRBD1 as a possible D gene (6 bases). The CDR3 runs to 17 residues. Germline V CDR1 and CDR2: MGHRA, YSYEKL. V dropped 4 bases and J dropped 2 bases, with 20 bases sitting between them. The CDR3 sequence: CASSPPRGRGLNTEAFF. CDR3 coding DNA: TGCGCCAGCAGCCCCCCTCGAGGGCGGGGGCTCAACACTGAAGCTTTCTTT.

This clonotype was found many times. The chain carries TRBV7-2 and TRBJ2-7; D unclear. The CDR3 runs to 12 residues. Trimming removed 5 bases from V and 6 bases from J, with 11 bases in between. Germline CDR1 SGHTA, CDR2 FQGNSA. This CDR3 is CASSPLGVEQYF. For the CDR3, the DNA is TGTGCCAGCAGCCCCCTTGGTGTCGAGCAGTACTTC.

This clonotype was counted at least ten times. This sequence joins TRBV2 and TRBJ2-1; D possibly matches TRBD1 or TRBD2 (5 bases each). Trimming removed 8 bases at V and 10 bases at J, with 21 bases between. This CDR3 comprises 14 residues. Per the germline V gene, CDR1 is SNHLY and CDR2 is FYNNEI. CDR3: CASRDDPVSREQFF. In nucleotides, the CDR3 is TGTGCCAGCCGGGACGACCCGGTTTCGCGGGAGCAGTTCTTC.

This clonotype appeared many times. The V call is TRBV10-3, the J call TRBJ1-2, with unresolved D. In germline, CDR1 is ENHRY, CDR2 SYGVKD. Between the trimmed V and J ends, which lost 0 bases and 6 bases, there was a span of 11 bases. CDR3 length: 14 amino acids. CDR3 region: CAISESNSRNGYTF. CDR3 DNA: TGTGCCATCAGTGAGTCGAACAGCAGAAATGGCTACACCTTC.

This clonotype was observed a single time. The chain couples TRBV9 to TRBJ2-7, with D unresolved. The V gene lost 3 bases and the J gene lost 12 bases, with 10 bases spanning the gap. There are 10 residues in the CDR3. The germline V gene encodes CDR1 SGDLS and CDR2 YYNGEE. CDR3 loop: CASSGPSRYF. CDR3 nucleotide sequence: TGTGCCAGCAGCGGGCCCAGCAGGTACTTC.

This clonotype has at least ten counts. J is TRBJ2-3 and V is TRBV4-3, with 7 bases aligning to TRBD2. This CDR3 contains 15 residues. The V gene's germline CDR1 is LGHNA and CDR2 YSLEER. Trimming took 3 bases from V and 6 from J; bases not matched to a gene: 9. CDR3 bases: TGCGCCAGCAGCCACAGGACTAGTATACGGGATACGCAGTATTTT. Its protein product is CASSHRTSIRDTQYF.

The sample holds many counts of this clonotype. This chain links TRBV12-3 or TRBV12-4 with TRBJ1-1; TRBD1 agrees at 7 bases. The CDR3 loop spans 13 amino acids. V shed 6 bases and J 0 bases; nucleotides not matched to a gene: 1. CDR3 residues: CASRGTVNTEAFF. As DNA, the CDR3 is TGTGCCAGCAGGGGGACAGTGAACACTGAAGCTTTCTTT.

This clonotype was seen repeatedly, ten times or more. J is TRBJ1-5 and V is TRBV19; the match to TRBD1 covers 9 bases. This CDR3 is 15 amino acids long. With 5 bases clipped from V and 3 bases from J, the junction kept 5 bases outside the gene matches. Per germline, CDR1 LNHDA and CDR2 SQIVND (reference sequence). CDR3 bases: TGTGCCAGTAGTCCCGGGACAGGGCCCAATCAGCCCCAGCATTTT. Amino acids: CASSPGTGPNQPQHF.

In this sample, this clonotype turned up many times. V usage is TRBV4-3 and J usage is TRBJ2-7, with TRBD1 matching over 11 bases. This CDR3 spans 14 amino acids. In germline, CDR1 is LGHNA, CDR2 YSLEER. V trimming: 6 bases; J trimming: 3 bases; junction bases outside the gene matches: 4. CDR3 sequence: CASSSGTGGYEQYF. Here the CDR3 DNA reads TGCGCCAGCAGTTCCGGGACAGGGGGCTACGAGCAGTACTTC.

This clonotype appeared many times. The CDR3 bases are TGTGCCAGCAGCCCGAATGTCCCGGGACAGCACTACGAGCAGTACTTC. The encoded protein is CASSPNVPGQHYEQYF. This chain uses TRBV7-2 with TRBJ2-7; the match to TRBD1 covers 7 bases. V trimming: 5 bases; J trimming: 3 bases; junction bases outside the gene matches: 13. The germline gives CDR1 SGHTA, CDR2 FQGNSA. The CDR3 is 16 amino acids.

This clonotype has at least ten counts. The V and J genes are TRBV6-2 or TRBV6-3 and TRBJ2-3; maybe TRBD1 (6 bases). The CDR3 spans 13 residues. Trimming stripped 5 bases from V and 3 bases from J, with 9 bases between. Looked up from germline, CDR1 is MNHEY and CDR2 is SVGEGT. Here the CDR3 reads CASSKQGTDTQYF. DNA of the CDR3: TGTGCCAGCAGTAAACAGGGAACAGATACGCAGTATTTT.

This clonotype was seen at least ten times. V gene TRBV7-2 combines with J gene TRBJ2-1; D is ambiguous. V lost 3 bases, J lost 0 bases, and 9 bases lay in between. The CDR3 runs 15 residues. Germline V gene data show CDR1 as SGHTA and CDR2 as FQGNSA. CDR3: CASSFITASYNEQFF. The DNA of the CDR3 is TGTGCCAGCAGCTTTATCACGGCCTCCTACAATGAGCAGTTCTTC.

This clonotype has a count of ten or more. V and J are TRBV10-2 and TRBJ2-7, with TRBD1 matching 8 bases. This CDR3 spans 15 amino acids. With 6 bases clipped from V and 1 base from J, the junction kept 8 bases outside the gene matches. CDR1 is WSHSY, CDR2 SAAADI, per germline. CDR3 residues: CASRDRVLLSYEQYF. The CDR3 DNA reads as TGCGCCAGCAGGGACAGGGTTCTCCTTTCCTACGAGCAGTACTTC.

This clonotype was detected many times. This chain uses TRBV20-1 with TRBJ2-3; possibly TRBD1 for D (5 bases). Per germline, CDR1 DFQATT and CDR2 SNEGSKA (reference sequence). The CDR3 is made up of 14 amino acids. Deletions cut 0 bases from V and 5 bases from J, with 12 bases between. The CDR3 protein is CSARDVQGQDTQYF. The CDR3 DNA is TGCAGTGCTAGAGATGTGCAGGGTCAAGATACGCAGTATTTT.

This clonotype has at least ten counts. The chain employs TRBV12-3 or TRBV12-4 and TRBJ2-5; 7 nucleotides agree with TRBD2. V gave up 6 bases and J gave up 5 bases; unmatched junction bases: 9. The CDR3 runs 14 residues. The CDR3 bases are TGTGCCAGCAGAACTAGTAGTAGCGGGGAGACCCAGTACTTC. As protein: CASRTSSSGETQYF.

This clonotype occurred many times. The genes are TRBV12-3 or TRBV12-4 and TRBJ1-2, with D unclear. The CDR3 runs to 14 residues. Trimming took 6 bases from V and 8 from J, leaving 19 bases between them. Here the CDR3 reads CASSKPGAGRGYTF. In nucleotides, the CDR3 is TGTGCCAGCAGCAAACCCGGCGCCGGGAGGGGCTACACCTTC.

This clonotype was picked up many times. This chain joins TRBV27 and TRBJ2-7, with TRBD1 as a possible D gene (5 bases). CDR1 MNHEY and CDR2 SMNVEV come from the germline V gene (reference sequence). V shed 2 bases and J shed 2 bases, with 13 bases lying between them. This CDR3 comprises 15 residues. The CDR3 DNA follows: TGTGCCAGCAGTTTAGTTCCGACAGTGCCCTACGAGCAGTACTTC. Translating gives CASSLVPTVPYEQYF.

This clonotype was found many times. The chain has TRBV5-1 and TRBJ1-1, with no clear D. CDR3 length: 14 amino acids. Germline V gives CDR1 SGHRS, CDR2 YFSETQ. V was shortened by 0 bases and J by 6 bases, with 12 bases between the two germline ends. The CDR3 DNA sequence: TGCGCCAGCAGCTTGGATTCAGTCACCCCTGAAGCTTTCTTT. Protein: CASSLDSVTPEAFF.

The table lists this clonotype with many counts. CDR3 sequence reads: CASSSDSGREFF. The DNA for the CDR3 is TGTGCCAGCAGTTCGGACAGCGGGAGGGAGTTCTTC. The chain is built from TRBV6-2 or TRBV6-3 and TRBJ2-1; 10 bases fit TRBD2. The ends lost 4 bases at V and 14 bases at J; junction bases unmatched: 5. Germline-derived CDR1 and CDR2 are MNHEY and SVGEGT. This CDR3 has 12 residues.

This clonotype showed up many times. This chain connects TRBV20-1 to TRBJ2-1; D call uncertain. Germline loops: CDR1 DFQATT, CDR2 SNEGSKA (reference sequence). The CDR3 consists of 14 residues. Between the trimmed V and J ends, which lost 2 bases and 0 bases, there was a span of 8 bases. The CDR3 nucleotides are TGCAGTGCTAGACTGGTAACCTCCTACAATGAGCAGTTCTTC. Encoded protein: CSARLVTSYNEQFF.

This clonotype was seen repeatedly, ten times or more. This sequence joins TRBV6-6 and TRBJ1-1, with D perhaps matching TRBD1 (6 bases). Germline V gene data show CDR1 as MNHNY and CDR2 as SVGAGI (reference sequence). The CDR3 extends over 13 amino acids. Between the trimmed V and J ends, which lost 5 bases and 7 bases, there was a span of 14 bases. This chain's CDR3 is CASSNRDTYEAFF. The DNA for the CDR3 is TGTGCCAGCAGTAACCGGGACACCTATGAAGCTTTCTTT.